This entry is about one T cell receptor (beta chain). Its antigen is unidentified. Primers: 60 Vbeta forward and 13 Jbeta reverse. The data were produced by immunoSEQ multiplex PCR, yet TCRdb's version contains in-frame clones alone and is incomplete. The profile covers around 120,000 clones, with about four fifths appearing a single time and more than 1.5% taken by the ten largest. The CDR3 extends over 15 amino acids. V dropped 0 bases and J dropped 4 bases, with 15 bases sitting between them. CDR1 and CDR2 (germline): SQVTM, ANQGSEA. The sample belongs to a study of cytomegalovirus exposure and HLA in healthy donors. Study results and caveats: In a later analysis, at a false discovery rate of 0.05, 15,000 to 20,000 TCR beta sequences matched HLA alleles. Segments of the TCR beta V type were, in most cases, productive about 90% or about 30% of the time in an earlier analysis.

This sequence originates from a young man in good health and CMV-seronegative. Source material: PBMCs. The rearrangement joins TRBV29-1 to TRBJ1-2; D not resolved. The CDR3 nucleotides are TGCAGCGTTGAAGATCTTGAGGGATTAGGCTATGGCTACACCTTC. Its translation is CSVEDLEGLGYGYTF.